One sample yielded the 18 T cell receptor beta chains listed below, sequenced in a study of long-term antiretroviral therapy in people with HIV. Runs used v3.0 of the immunoSEQ assay and were done at survey level. Profiled with immunoSEQ multiplex PCR; TCRdb holds only in-frame clones, not every one. The top ten hold about 5.5% of the sample, which has over 25,000 clones, around 80% seen once. Source: unsorted PBMCs, taken 1.1 years before starting antiretroviral therapy. The receptors come from a woman aged 25 to 39 with HIV.

The gene calls are TRBV5-6 and TRBJ1-1; the D is unclear. Germline V lookup: CDR1 SGHDT, CDR2 YYEEEE. The V end was cut by 5 bases, the J end by 8 bases, with 10 bases between. The CDR3 extends over 11 amino acids. CDR3 loop: CASSLQREAFF. The DNA for the CDR3 is TGTGCCAGCAGTCTACAGCGGGAAGCTTTCTTT.

This chain joins TRBV5-1 and TRBJ2-7; no firm D call. Germline assignment: CDR1 SGHRS and CDR2 YFSETQ. V was clipped by 5 bases and J by 3 bases, with 18 bases between them. The CDR3 loop spans 15 amino acids. CDR3 amino acids: CASRRTTTENYEQYF. The CDR3 coding sequence is TGCGCCAGCAGACGGACCACAACAGAAAACTACGAGCAGTACTTC.

This clone was counted only a few times. The CDR3 bases are TGTGCCAGCAGTGACAAGAGGAGCTCCTATAATTCACCCCTCCACTTT. Translation: CASSDKRSSYNSPLHF. The V gene is TRBV2, the J gene TRBJ1-6; unclear D gene. This CDR3 region has 16 residues. The germline V gene encodes CDR1 SNHLY and CDR2 FYNNEI. With 3 bases removed from V and 0 bases from J, the gap between germline ends came to 9 bases. The whole variable domain, remainder taken from reference TRBV2 and TRBJ1-6, is EPEVTQTPSHQVTQMGQEVILRCVPISNHLYFYWYRQILGQKVEFLVSFYNNEISEKSEIFDDQFSVERPDGSNFTLKIRSTKLEDSAMYFCASSDKRSSYNSPLHFGNGTRLTVT.

Remarks on this clone: Relative to the germline gene, one junction end is altered; a read error may explain this. This CDR3 is also generated by other DNA sequences in the sample. The chain recombines TRBV29-1 with TRBJ1-5; 10 bases agree with TRBD1. CDR1 is SQVTM, CDR2 ANQGSEA, per germline. The CDR3 is 12 residues long. The CDR3 DNA is TGCAGCGTCGGACAGGGGGATCAGCCCCAGCACTTT. It encodes CSVGQGDQPQHF.

The chain couples TRBV4-2 to TRBJ2-7; 9 bases map to TRBD1. Germline CDR1 and CDR2: LGHNA and YNFKEQ. V dropped 0 bases and J dropped 3; count of bases not matched to a gene: 12. CDR3 size: 18 residues. CDR3 residues: CASSQDPQGTGQGYEQYF. In nucleotides, the CDR3 is TGTGCCAGCAGCCAAGATCCCCAGGGGACAGGGCAAGGCTACGAGCAGTACTTC.

The gene calls are TRBV18 and TRBJ1-5; D remains ambiguous. The CDR3 sequence is 16 residues long. Trimming shortened V by 6 bases and J by 3 bases, and 18 bases separated the two germline ends. The germline CDR1 and CDR2 sequences are KGHSH and LQKENI. The CDR3 reads CASSDLMGSHNQPQHF. The CDR3 DNA sequence: TGTGCCAGCTCGGATCTTATGGGGTCCCACAATCAGCCCCAGCATTTT.

This chain uses TRBV4-1 with TRBJ1-4; TRBD1 might be the D (6 bases). The CDR3 is made up of 16 amino acids. In germline, CDR1 is MGHRA, CDR2 YSYEKL. Trimming shortened V by 0 bases and J by 7 bases, and 15 bases separated the two germline ends. The CDR3: CASSQDLGGRSEKLFF. The DNA of the CDR3 is TGCGCCAGCAGCCAAGATCTTGGGGGCAGATCTGAAAAACTGTTTTTT.

The rearrangement joins TRBV11-2 to TRBJ2-7; D ambiguous. CDR1 and CDR2 (germline): SGHAT, FQNNGV. The CDR3 spans 16 residues. Trimming shortened V by 0 bases and J by 0 bases, and 12 bases separated the two germline ends. CDR3 region: CASSLDARQSSYEQYV. The CDR3 bases are TGTGCCAGCAGCTTAGATGCCCGGCAGAGCTCCTACGAGCAGTACGTC.

In its sample, this clone was seen a few times. The V call is TRBV29-1, the J call TRBJ1-1; the match to TRBD1 covers 7 bases. Germline CDR1 and CDR2: SQVTM and ANQGSEA. The CDR3 length is 15 residues. Trimming removed 4 bases from V and 4 bases from J; junction bases left unmatched: 12. CDR3 protein: CSVVGTGAGVTEAFF. CDR3 nucleotide sequence: TGCAGCGTTGTCGGAACAGGGGCGGGTGTCACTGAAGCTTTCTTT.

The chain links TRBV10-3 to TRBJ2-3; D is undetermined. V was pared by 5 bases and J by 4 bases, with 16 bases between. Germline assignment: CDR1 ENHRY and CDR2 SYGVKD. CDR3 length: 15 amino acids. The CDR3 protein is CAISSFRAPADTQYF. In nucleotides, the CDR3 is TGTGCCATCAGTTCCTTTCGGGCTCCCGCAGATACGCAGTATTTT.

This chain links TRBV2 with TRBJ2-2; D is perhaps TRBD2 (5 bases). Trimming left V 6 bases short and J 6 bases short, with 11 bases between. The CDR3 sequence is 13 residues long. In germline, CDR1 is SNHLY, CDR2 FYNNEI. The CDR3, as DNA: TGTGCCAGCAGGGAACCCGGGGCCGGGGAGCTGTTTTTT. This encodes CASREPGAGELFF.

This sequence joins TRBV7-9 and TRBJ1-5; perhaps TRBD1 as D (6 bases). This CDR3 region has 18 residues. Trimming removed 5 bases at V and 7 bases at J, with 27 bases between. Per germline, CDR1 SEHNR and CDR2 FQNEAQ (reference sequence). The CDR3 sequence is CASSPGQRSPDGWQPQHF. The CDR3, as DNA: TGTGCCAGCAGCCCCGGACAGCGCTCCCCGGATGGATGGCAGCCCCAGCATTTT.

V is TRBV5-4 and J is TRBJ2-2; the match to TRBD1 covers 9 bases. Germline values: CDR1 SGHNT, CDR2 YYREEE (reference sequence). The J segment lost 2 bases and the V segment lost 4 bases, leaving 6 bases of the junction unmatched. This CDR3 comprises 16 residues. The CDR3 DNA follows: TGTGCCAGCAGCCAAACACAGGGGGCAAACACCGGGGAGCTGTTTTTT. Residues: CASSQTQGANTGELFF.

V gene TRBV29-1 combines with J gene TRBJ2-7; tentative D call: TRBD2 (6 bases). The V end lost 3 bases, the J end lost 0 bases, and 15 bases lay between the germline ends. The CDR3 is 15 amino acids. Germline-derived CDR1 and CDR2 are SQVTM and ANQGSEA. The CDR3 loop reads CSVDNPGESSYEQYF. The DNA for the CDR3 is TGCAGCGTTGATAATCCGGGGGAAAGCTCCTACGAGCAGTACTTC.

This clone was seen only once. This chain links TRBV5-5 with TRBJ1-1; TRBD1 might be the D (5 bases). Germline V gene lookup returns CDR1 SGHKS and CDR2 YYEKEE (reference sequence). The V gene lost 3 bases and the J gene lost 0 bases, with 9 bases spanning the gap. This CDR3 is 14 amino acids long. The CDR3 region is CASSSGPMNTEAFF. Here the CDR3 DNA reads TGTGCCAGCAGCTCGGGACCGATGAACACTGAAGCTTTCTTT.

The rearrangement links TRBV7-2 to TRBJ2-5, with 7 bases identical to TRBD1. The V segment lost 2 bases and the J segment 8 bases; nucleotides outside the gene matches: 11. CDR1 and CDR2 from the germline V gene are SGHTA and FQGNSA. The CDR3 contains 15 residues. CDR3 amino acids: CASSLQDVAGGTQYF. The CDR3 bases are TGTGCCAGCAGCTTACAAGACGTGGCAGGGGGTACCCAGTACTTC.

The rearrangement uses TRBV5-1 and TRBJ2-7; 11 bases are a match to TRBD1. J was trimmed by 6 bases and V by 5 bases; bases with no gene match: 10. The CDR3 is 15 amino acids. Germline CDR1 and CDR2: SGHRS and YFSETQ. CDR3: CASRRTPGTGGEQYF. The CDR3 coding sequence is TGCGCCAGCAGACGTACCCCCGGGACAGGGGGCGAGCAGTACTTC. The entire variable domain, with the rest obtained from reference TRBV5-1 and TRBJ2-7, is as follows: KAGVTQTPRYLIKTRGQQVTLSCSPISGHRSVSWYQQTPGQGLQFLFEYFSETQRNKGNFPGRFSGRQFSNSRSEMNVSTLELGDSALYLCASRRTPGTGGEQYFGPGTRLTVT.

V gene TRBV4-1 combines with J gene TRBJ1-2, with no clear D. The CDR3 has 14 amino acids. The germline V and J ends were trimmed by 0 bases and 4 bases, with 9 bases remaining between them. The germline V gene encodes CDR1 MGHRA and CDR2 YSYEKL. The CDR3 DNA sequence: TGCGCCAGCAGCCAAGAGGGCAAGTTCTATGGCTACACCTTC. It encodes CASSQEGKFYGYTF.